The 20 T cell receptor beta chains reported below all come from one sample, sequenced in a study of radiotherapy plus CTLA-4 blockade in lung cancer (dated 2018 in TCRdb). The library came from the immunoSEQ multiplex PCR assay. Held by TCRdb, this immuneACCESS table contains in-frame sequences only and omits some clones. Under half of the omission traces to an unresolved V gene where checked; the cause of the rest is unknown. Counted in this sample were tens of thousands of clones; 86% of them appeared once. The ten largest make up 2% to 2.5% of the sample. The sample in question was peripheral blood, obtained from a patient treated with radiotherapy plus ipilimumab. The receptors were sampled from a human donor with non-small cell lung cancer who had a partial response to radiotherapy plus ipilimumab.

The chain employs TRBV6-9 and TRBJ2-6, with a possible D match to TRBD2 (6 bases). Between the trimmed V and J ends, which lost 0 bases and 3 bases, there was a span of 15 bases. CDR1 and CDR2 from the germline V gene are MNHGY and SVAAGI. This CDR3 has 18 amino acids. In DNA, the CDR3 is TGTGCCAGCAGTTATTCTGTCGGTGCGGGGAATGGGGCCAACGTCCTGACTTTC. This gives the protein CASSYSVGAGNGANVLTF.

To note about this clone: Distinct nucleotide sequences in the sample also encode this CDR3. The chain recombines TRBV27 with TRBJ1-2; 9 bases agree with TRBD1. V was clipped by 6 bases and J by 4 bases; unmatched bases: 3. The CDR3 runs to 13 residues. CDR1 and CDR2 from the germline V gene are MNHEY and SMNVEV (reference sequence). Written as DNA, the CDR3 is TGTGCCAGCAGCTTGGGACAGGGCTATGGCTACACCTTC. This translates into CASSLGQGYGYTF.

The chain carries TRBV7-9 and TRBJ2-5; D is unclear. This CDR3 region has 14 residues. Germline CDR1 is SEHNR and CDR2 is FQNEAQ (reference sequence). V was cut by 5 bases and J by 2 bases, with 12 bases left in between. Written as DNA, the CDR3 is TGTGCCAGCAGCCCCCCGGCAGGACAAGAGACCCAGTACTTC. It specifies CASSPPAGQETQYF.

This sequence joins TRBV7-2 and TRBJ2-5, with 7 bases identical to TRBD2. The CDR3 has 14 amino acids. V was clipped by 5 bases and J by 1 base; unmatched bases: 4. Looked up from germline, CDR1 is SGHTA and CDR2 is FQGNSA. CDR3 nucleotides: TGTGCCAGCAGCCGATCTAGCGGCCAAGAGACCCAGTACTTC. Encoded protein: CASSRSSGQETQYF.

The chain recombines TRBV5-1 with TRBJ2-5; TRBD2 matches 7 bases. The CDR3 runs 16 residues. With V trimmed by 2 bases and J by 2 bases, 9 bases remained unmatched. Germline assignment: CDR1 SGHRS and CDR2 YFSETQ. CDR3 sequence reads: CASSLLGGDYQETQYF. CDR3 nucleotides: TGCGCCAGCAGCTTATTGGGTGGGGACTATCAAGAGACCCAGTACTTC.

The CDR3 sequence: CSVSPGLAGVNLLLTDTQYF. The CDR3 nucleotides are TGCAGCGTGAGTCCGGGACTAGCGGGAGTAAATTTACTGTTAACAGATACGCAGTATTTT. The chain couples TRBV29-1 to TRBJ2-3, with 14 bases identical to TRBD2. V dropped 6 bases and J dropped 3; count of bases not matched to a gene: 20. The germline V gene encodes CDR1 SQVTM and CDR2 ANQGSEA. This CDR3 comprises 20 residues.

DNA for the CDR3: TGTGCCATCAGTACCATGGACAGGGGTTACTACGAGCAGTACTTC. It yields the protein CAISTMDRGYYEQYF. The genes are TRBV10-3 and TRBJ2-7; the match to TRBD1 covers 9 bases. Germline V gene lookup returns CDR1 ENHRY and CDR2 SYGVKD. V lost 5 bases to trimming and J lost 3 bases; unmatched junction nucleotides: 8. The CDR3 extends over 15 amino acids.

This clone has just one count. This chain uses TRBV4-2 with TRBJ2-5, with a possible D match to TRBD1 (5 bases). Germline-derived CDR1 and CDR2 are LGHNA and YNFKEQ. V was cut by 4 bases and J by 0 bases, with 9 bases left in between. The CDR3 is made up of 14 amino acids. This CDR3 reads CASSPTVYQETQYF. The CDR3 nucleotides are TGTGCCAGCAGCCCGACAGTATACCAAGAGACCCAGTACTTC.

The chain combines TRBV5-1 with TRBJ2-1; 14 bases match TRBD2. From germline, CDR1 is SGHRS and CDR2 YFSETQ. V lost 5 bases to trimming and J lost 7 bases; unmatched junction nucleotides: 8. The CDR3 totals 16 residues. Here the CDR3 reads CASRTPGLAGANEQFF. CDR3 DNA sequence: TGCGCCAGCAGAACCCCGGGACTAGCGGGAGCAAATGAGCAGTTCTTC.

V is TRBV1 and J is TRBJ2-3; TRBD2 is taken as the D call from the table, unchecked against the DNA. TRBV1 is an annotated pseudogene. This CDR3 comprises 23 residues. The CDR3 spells CTSSQKFPPFPVDPPFGTDTQYF. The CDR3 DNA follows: TGCACCAGCAGCCAAAAGTTCCCCCCCTTTCCGGTCGATCCTCCATTCGGCACAGATACGCAGTATTTT.

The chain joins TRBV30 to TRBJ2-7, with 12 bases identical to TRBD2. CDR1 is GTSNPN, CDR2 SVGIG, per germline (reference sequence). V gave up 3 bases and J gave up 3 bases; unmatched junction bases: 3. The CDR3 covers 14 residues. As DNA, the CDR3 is TGTGCCTGGAGGAAGACTAGCGGGAGCTACGAGCAGTACTTC. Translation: CAWRKTSGSYEQYF.

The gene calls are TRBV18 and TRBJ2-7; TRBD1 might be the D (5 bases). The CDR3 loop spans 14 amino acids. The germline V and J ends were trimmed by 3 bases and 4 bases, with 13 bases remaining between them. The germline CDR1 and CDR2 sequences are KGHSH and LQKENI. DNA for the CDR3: TGTGCCAGCTCACCGATGGCAGGGAATTACGAGCAGTACTTC. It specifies CASSPMAGNYEQYF.

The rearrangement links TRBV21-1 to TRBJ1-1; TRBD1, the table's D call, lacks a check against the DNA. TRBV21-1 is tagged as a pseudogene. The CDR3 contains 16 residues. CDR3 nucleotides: TGTGCCAGCAGCAAATGTCCGGACAGGGTGAACACTGAAGCTTTCTTT. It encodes CASSKCPDRVNTEAFF.

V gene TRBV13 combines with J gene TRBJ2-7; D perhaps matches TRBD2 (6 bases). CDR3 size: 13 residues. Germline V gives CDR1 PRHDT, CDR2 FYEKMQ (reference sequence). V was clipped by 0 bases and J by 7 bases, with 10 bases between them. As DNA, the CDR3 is TGTGCCAGCAGCTTAGGCGCAGGGAGGGAGCAGTACGTC. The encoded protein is CASSLGAGREQYV.

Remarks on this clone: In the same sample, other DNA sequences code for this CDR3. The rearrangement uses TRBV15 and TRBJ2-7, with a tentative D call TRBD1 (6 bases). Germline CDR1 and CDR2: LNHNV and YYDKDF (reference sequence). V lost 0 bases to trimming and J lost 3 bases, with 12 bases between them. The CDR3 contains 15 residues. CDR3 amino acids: CATSRDRTALYEQYF. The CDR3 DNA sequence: TGTGCCACCAGCAGAGACCGGACAGCTCTCTACGAGCAGTACTTC.

The CDR3 DNA reads TGTGCCAGCAGCTTAGGGAGGGATACGCAGTATTTT. This encodes CASSLGRDTQYF. The rearrangement joins TRBV7-3 to TRBJ2-3, with D perhaps TRBD2 (6 bases). The germline V gene encodes CDR1 SGHTA and CDR2 FQGTGA. The length of the CDR3 is 12 residues. V was pared by 2 bases and J by 6 bases, with 6 bases between.

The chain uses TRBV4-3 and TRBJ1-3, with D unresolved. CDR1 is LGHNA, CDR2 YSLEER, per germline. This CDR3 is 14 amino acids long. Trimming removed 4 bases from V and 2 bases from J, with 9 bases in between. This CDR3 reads CASSPAKPGNTIYF. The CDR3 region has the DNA TGCGCCAGCAGCCCTGCAAAGCCTGGAAACACCATATATTTT.

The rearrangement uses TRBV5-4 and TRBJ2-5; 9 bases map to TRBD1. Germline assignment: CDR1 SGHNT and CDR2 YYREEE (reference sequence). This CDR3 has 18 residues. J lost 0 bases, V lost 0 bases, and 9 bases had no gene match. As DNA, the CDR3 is TGTGCCAGCAGCTTGGGGGGACCGGGACAGGGATACCAAGAGACCCAGTACTTC. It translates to CASSLGGPGQGYQETQYF.

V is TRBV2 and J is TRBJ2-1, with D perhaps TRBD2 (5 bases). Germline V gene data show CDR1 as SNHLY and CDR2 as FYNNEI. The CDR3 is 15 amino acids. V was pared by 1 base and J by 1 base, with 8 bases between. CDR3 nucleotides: TGTGCCAGCAGTGAAGAGGGAGTTTCCTACAATGAGCAGTTCTTC. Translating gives CASSEEGVSYNEQFF.

This chain's CDR3 is CAWSRAAREQFF. The DNA of the CDR3 is TGTGCCTGGAGTAGAGCGGCGAGAGAGCAGTTCTTC. The genes are TRBV30 and TRBJ2-1, with a possible D match to TRBD2 (5 bases). The CDR3 extends over 12 amino acids. Trimming took off 2 bases at V and 10 bases at J, with 12 bases between the two ends. Germline lookup yields CDR1 GTSNPN and CDR2 SVGIG (reference sequence).